This T cell receptor (beta chain) was recovered during a study of cytomegalovirus exposure and HLA in healthy donors. Study findings and constraints: The study flagged some 170 TCR beta chains as cytomegalovirus-associated.

Note on this clone: Its target is not known.

The method was immunoSEQ multiplex PCR; TCRdb's version includes in-frame clones alone and lacks a portion of them. The table records more than 110,000 clones, around 90% of them present only once. The ends lost 7 bases at V and 10 bases at J; junction bases unmatched: 5. The CDR3 loop spans 12 amino acids. Looked up from germline, CDR1 is SGHNT and CDR2 is YYREEE (reference sequence). This chain links TRBV5-4 with TRBJ1-6, with 7 bases aligning to TRBD1. Sequencing used PBMCs. The sequence was obtained from a young woman in good health and CMV-seropositive. The CDR3 DNA is TGTGCCAGCGGGACAGATGAATCACCCCTCCACTTT. This codes for CASGTDESPLHF.